This T cell receptor (beta chain) derives from a study of blood T cell repertoires in COVID-19. Methods used by the authors: Quantification of nucleated cells was approximated via reference gene primer amplification. The data were produced by immunoSEQ multiplex PCR, yet TCRdb's version contains in-frame clones alone and is incomplete. The DNA was the basis for D and trimming; V, J and clone size are from that table. Of some 230,000 clones in the sample, around 87% are singletons; the top ten hold 10%. The CDR3 loop spans 16 amino acids. V lost 6 bases to trimming and J lost 6 bases; unmatched junction nucleotides: 8. CDR1 is MGHDK, CDR2 SYGVNS, per germline.

Sequencing was carried out using peripheral blood. This chain uses TRBV25-1 with TRBJ1-6, with TRBD1 identical over 10 bases. This sequence was found in a woman aged 50 to 60 with COVID-19, enrolled during active disease. The CDR3 region is CASSVRQGATNSPLHF. Here the CDR3 DNA reads TGTGCCAGCAGCGTTAGACAGGGGGCCACTAATTCACCCCTCCACTTT.